These T cell receptor beta chains were read from a single sample in a study of blood T cells in healthy people across ages. One entry per CDR3 protein, called by TCRdb with MiXCR from the 5' RACE reads. The sample comprises about a million distinct CDR3 sequences, roughly half of which are singletons, and 20% to 25% rests with the top ten. Specimen: blood. These receptors came from an older woman in good health. The CDR3 runs from the conserved cysteine through the conserved F or W. The D gene is left open where the match is weak. Size is stated for part of the rows, as once, few or many counts, or as a class when the clone is expanded.

>.|.|14|TRBJ2-7|TRBV10-2
TGCGCCAGCGCAAGTTCAGGGAATTTGAGGGAGCAGTACTTC
CASASSGNLREQYF
>once|.|15|TRBJ2-1|TRBV12-3/TRBV12-4
TGTGCCAGCAGTTCCCGAAGCGGAGTCTACAATGAGCAGTTCTTC
CASSSRSGVYNEQFF
>.|TRBD1|13|TRBJ1-4|TRBV29-1
TGCAGCGTCACAGGGGGGGATAATGAAAAACTGTTTTTT
CSVTGGDNEKLFF
>few|.|12|TRBJ2-5|TRBV28
TGTGCCAGCAGTTCCGTCCGCCTCTATAAGTACTTC
CASSSVRLYKYF
>.|TRBD2|16|TRBJ2-1|TRBV28
TGTGCCAGCAGAAAAAGGGGACTAGCGGGTTACAATGAGCAGTTCTTC
CASRKRGLAGYNEQFF
>.|TRBD1|15|TRBJ1-6|TRBV30
TGTGCCTGGTGCCCAGGGACAGGGTTCCATTCACCCCTCCACTTT
CAWCPGTGFHSPLHF
>.|.|15|TRBJ1-2|TRBV12-3/TRBV12-4
TGTGCCAGCTTTCTCACAGATTTAACTAACTATGGCTACACCTTC
CASFLTDLTNYGYTF
>.|TRBD2|14|TRBJ2-3|TRBV2
TGTGCCAGCAAACAAGCGGGAGGCACAGATACGCAGTATTTT
CASKQAGGTDTQYF
>few|.|17|TRBJ2-7|TRBV6-2/TRBV6-3
TGTGCCAGCACCCGCACCCGGACAGCTTCCATCTCCTACGAGCAGTACTTC
CASTRTRTASISYEQYF
>once|.|15|TRBJ1-5|TRBV18
TGTGCCAGCTCACCGGGTCCAGATAGCAATCAGCCCCAGCATTTT
CASSPGPDSNQPQHF
>.|.|16|TRBJ2-3|TRBV15
TGTGCCACCAGCAGAGACCCGGTGGGAGCCTTAGATACGCAGTATTTT
CATSRDPVGALDTQYF
>many|.|14|TRBJ2-3|TRBV7-7
TGTGCCAGCAGCTATTCCCTCGCCACAGATACGCAGTATTTT
CASSYSLATDTQYF
>.|.|14|TRBJ2-4|TRBV6-5
TGTGCCAGCAACCCCGACAGGGCCAAAAACATTCAGTACTTC
CASNPDRAKNIQYF
>.|.|14|TRBJ1-2|TRBV7-6
TGTGCCAGCAGGCCAGGCAGGGATTATGATGGCTACACCTTC
CASRPGRDYDGYTF
>.|.|14|TRBJ1-1|TRBV6-2/TRBV6-3
TGTGCCAGCAGTTCTAATATCCCCCTTGCAGAAGCTTTCTTT
CASSSNIPLAEAFF
>few|.|18|TRBJ2-6|TRBV5-1
TGCGCCAGCGCAACCGGCAGAATATCAATCTCTGGGGCCAACGTCCTGACTTTC
CASATGRISISGANVLTF
>.|.|15|TRBJ2-7|TRBV27
TGTGCCAGCAGTACACCCAGGCGGGGATCCTACGAGCAGTACTTC
CASSTPRRGSYEQYF
>.|.|13|TRBJ1-6|TRBV7-9
TGTGCCATCACGAGTCGGCAGAATTCACCCCTCCACTTT
CAITSRQNSPLHF
>.|.|13|TRBJ1-1|TRBV20-1
TGCAGTGCTAGAGAATCCAACCGCGCGAAAGCTTTCTTT
CSARESNRAKAFF
>.|TRBD2|14|TRBJ2-5|TRBV20-1
TGCAGTCTCTATGAGGGACTAGTGGACAATGAGCAGTACTTC
CSLYEGLVDNEQYF
>.|TRBD1|19|TRBJ2-3|TRBV7-2
TGTGCCAGCAGCCCTCGACCCGGCTGGACAGGGACCTTGGCAGATACGCAGTATTTT
CASSPRPGWTGTLADTQYF
>.|.|11|TRBJ1-1|TRBV27
TGTGCCAGCAGCCTAGCAGGGCAAGCTTTCTTT
CASSLAGQAFF
>.|.|15|TRBJ2-7|TRBV9
TGTGCCAGCTCGCCCCCTCTAGGGACTTCCGACGAGCAGTACTTC
CASSPPLGTSDEQYF
>few|TRBD2|13|TRBJ2-7|TRBV28
TGTGCCAGCGGGCCGGGAGGGCCCTACGAGCAGTACTTC
CASGPGGPYEQYF
>.|TRBD1|16|TRBJ2-1|TRBV20-1
TGCAGTGCCCCCGTACCGGGACAGGGTTCCTACAATGAGCAGTTCTTC
CSAPVPGQGSYNEQFF
>.|TRBD2|19|TRBJ2-5|TRBV4-3
TGCGCCAGCAGCCAAGTAGAATTGCCCGGACTAGCGGGGGTAGAGACCCAGTACTTC
CASSQVELPGLAGVETQYF
>.|.|15|TRBJ2-7|TRBV7-2
TGTGCCAGCAGCTTTAGGGGGGCGCGGGAGAATGAGCAGTACTTC
CASSFRGARENEQYF
>.|TRBD2|18|TRBJ2-7|TRBV25-1
TGTGCCAGCAGTGAAGGACAGGGAGGACTAGCGGGGGGATACGAGCAGTACTTC
CASSEGQGGLAGGYEQYF
>.|.|13|TRBJ1-5|TRBV3-1
TGTGCCAGCAGCCAAGTCGGTAATCAGCCCCAGCATTTT
CASSQVGNQPQHF
>.|.|17|TRBJ2-3|TRBV7-9
TGTGCCAGCAGCCCCCCTTGGTTGGGATTCAACACAGATACGCAGTATTTT
CASSPPWLGFNTDTQYF
>few|.|16|TRBJ2-7|TRBV12-3/TRBV12-4
TGTGCCAGCAGTCCCCGGGGACGAGGGGGGCTATACGAGCAGTACTTC
CASSPRGRGGLYEQYF
>few|TRBD1|14|TRBJ2-3|TRBV29-1
TGCAGCGTTGAGTACAGGGGAAGCACAGATACGCAGTATTTT
CSVEYRGSTDTQYF
>few|TRBD1|15|TRBJ2-7|TRBV12-3/TRBV12-4
TGTGCCAGCAACAAGGACAGGGGAAATACCTACGAGCAGTACTTC
CASNKDRGNTYEQYF
>few|.|15|TRBJ2-2|TRBV7-2
TGTGCCAGCAGCCCCGCCAGAAGCGGGACCGGGGAGCTGTTTTTT
CASSPARSGTGELFF
>.|.|14|TRBJ1-1|TRBV4-1
TGCGCCAGCAGCCAAGATGGGTCGGGGGATAGGGCTTTCTTT
CASSQDGSGDRAFF
>once|.|16|TRBJ1-2|TRBV3-1
TGTGCCAGCAGCCAAGAGTTTCCGGGGCAGGGCTATGGCTACACCTTC
CASSQEFPGQGYGYTF
>few|.|15|TRBJ2-7|TRBV5-5
TGTGCCAGCAGCTTGCTAAGGGACAACTCCTACGAGCAGTACTTC
CASSLLRDNSYEQYF
>.|TRBD2|15|TRBJ2-2|TRBV12-3/TRBV12-4
TGTGCCAGCAGTCGAGAGATGGGGGGGGCCGGGGAGCTGTTTTTT
CASSREMGGAGELFF
>.|TRBD1|14|TRBJ1-1|TRBV13
TGTGCCAGCAGCGTAGTGTGGGACAGGGGTGAAGCTTTCTTT
CASSVVWDRGEAFF
>many|.|17|TRBJ2-7|TRBV4-1
TGCGCCAGCAGCCAGAGTTATGGAGGGAGCTCCTACAATGAGCAGTACTTC
CASSQSYGGSSYNEQYF
>.|TRBD2|20|TRBJ2-3|TRBV6-2/TRBV6-3
TGTGCCAGCAGTTACTTTAATCCTAGCGGGAGGGCGACGGGGACAGATACGCAGTATTTT
CASSYFNPSGRATGTDTQYF
>.|.|14|TRBJ2-5|TRBV12-3/TRBV12-4
TGTGCCAGCAGTTATGGATTTCCCCTAGGAAGCCAGTACTTC
CASSYGFPLGSQYF
>.|TRBD2|18|TRBJ2-3|TRBV20-1
TGCAGTGCTAGAGCCCCAGTTGGGGCTAGCGGGAGCGCAGATACGCAGTATTTT
CSARAPVGASGSADTQYF
>.|.|14|TRBJ1-5|TRBV9
TGTGCCAGCAGCGTAGGGTGGATAGATCAGCCCCAGCATTTT
CASSVGWIDQPQHF
>.|.|14|TRBJ1-1|TRBV4-2
TGTGCCAGCATTGCGCAGGGCATGAACACTGAAGCTTTCTTT
CASIAQGMNTEAFF
>.|TRBD2|17|TRBJ2-2|TRBV28
TGTGCCAGCAGTCCATTGGGACTAGCGGCTTACACCGGGGAGCTGTTTTTT
CASSPLGLAAYTGELFF
>.|.|15|TRBJ1-1|TRBV15
TGTGCCACCAGCAGAGATGATGGCTGGAACACTGAAGCTTTCTTT
CATSRDDGWNTEAFF
>.|.|12|TRBJ2-5|TRBV28
TGTGCCAGCAGGACCACGGGGTGGTCCCAGTACTTC
CASRTTGWSQYF
>few|TRBD2|15|TRBJ2-5|TRBV4-1
TGCGCCAGCAGCCACGGTAGCGGGAGTGTGAAGACCCAGTACTTC
CASSHGSGSVKTQYF
>few|TRBD1|12|TRBJ1-1|TRBV29-1
TGCAGCGTGGACAGGGGTGGCACTGAAGCTTTCTTT
CSVDRGGTEAFF
>.|.|13|TRBJ2-5|TRBV4-1
TGCGCCAGCAGCCAACCTCAGGTAGAGACCCAGTACTTC
CASSQPQVETQYF
>.|TRBD1|14|TRBJ2-7|TRBV5-1
TGCGCCAGCAGCACCTCCGGGACAGGATACGAGCAGTACTTC
CASSTSGTGYEQYF